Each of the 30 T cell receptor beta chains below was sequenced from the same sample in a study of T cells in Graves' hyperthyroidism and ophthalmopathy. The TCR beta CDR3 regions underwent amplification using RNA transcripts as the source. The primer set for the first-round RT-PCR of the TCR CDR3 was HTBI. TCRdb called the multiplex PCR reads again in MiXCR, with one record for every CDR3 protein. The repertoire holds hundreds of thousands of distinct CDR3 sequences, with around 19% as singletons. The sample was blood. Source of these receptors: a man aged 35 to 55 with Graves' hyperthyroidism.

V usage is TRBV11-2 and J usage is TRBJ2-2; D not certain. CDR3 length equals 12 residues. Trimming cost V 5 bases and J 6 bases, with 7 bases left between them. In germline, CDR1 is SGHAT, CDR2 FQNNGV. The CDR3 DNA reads TGTGCCAGCAGCCCTTGGCCCGGGGAGCTGTTTTTT. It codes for CASSPWPGELFF.

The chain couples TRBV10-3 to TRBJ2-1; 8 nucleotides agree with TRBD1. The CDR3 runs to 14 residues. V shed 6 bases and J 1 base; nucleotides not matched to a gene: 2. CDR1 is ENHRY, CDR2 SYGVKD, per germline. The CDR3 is CAIRDRVSYNEQFF. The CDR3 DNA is TGTGCCATCAGGGACAGGGTATCCTACAATGAGCAGTTCTTC.

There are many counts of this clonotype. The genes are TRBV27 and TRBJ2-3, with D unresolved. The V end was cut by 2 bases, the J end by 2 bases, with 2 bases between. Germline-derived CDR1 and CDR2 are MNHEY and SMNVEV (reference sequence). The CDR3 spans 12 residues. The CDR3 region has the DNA TGTGCCAGCAGTTTAACCACAGATACGCAGTATTTT. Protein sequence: CASSLTTDTQYF.

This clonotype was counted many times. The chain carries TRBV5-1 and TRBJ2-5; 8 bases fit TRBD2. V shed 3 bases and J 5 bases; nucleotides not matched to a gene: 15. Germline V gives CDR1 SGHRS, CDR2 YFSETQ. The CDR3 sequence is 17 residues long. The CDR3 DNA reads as TGCGCCAGCAGCTCGGCGGGAGCGGGGGCCCAAGGGGAGACCCAGTACTTC. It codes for CASSSAGAGAQGETQYF.

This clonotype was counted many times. CDR3 residues: CASSEGNSNQPQHF. CDR3 sequence (DNA): TGTGCCAGCTCAGAAGGCAATAGCAATCAGCCCCAGCATTTT. This chain joins TRBV18 and TRBJ1-5; D not resolved. The V end was cut by 5 bases, the J end by 0 bases, with 8 bases between. The CDR3 loop spans 14 amino acids. Per the germline V gene, CDR1 is KGHSH and CDR2 is LQKENI.

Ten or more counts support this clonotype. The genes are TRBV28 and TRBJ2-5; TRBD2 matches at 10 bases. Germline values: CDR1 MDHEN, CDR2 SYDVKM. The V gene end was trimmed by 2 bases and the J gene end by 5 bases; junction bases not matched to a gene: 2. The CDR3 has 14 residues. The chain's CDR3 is CASSLPTSGETQYF. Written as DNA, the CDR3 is TGTGCCAGCAGTTTACCGACTAGCGGGGAGACCCAGTACTTC.

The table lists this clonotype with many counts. This CDR3 is CASNRERRTEAFF. For the CDR3, the DNA is TGTGCCAGCAACAGGGAAAGGAGAACTGAAGCTTTCTTT. This chain links TRBV2 with TRBJ1-1; the D gene is possibly TRBD1 (6 bases). CDR3 length: 13 residues. Trimming pared 7 bases from V and 5 bases from J, leaving 14 bases between. Germline V lookup: CDR1 SNHLY, CDR2 FYNNEI.

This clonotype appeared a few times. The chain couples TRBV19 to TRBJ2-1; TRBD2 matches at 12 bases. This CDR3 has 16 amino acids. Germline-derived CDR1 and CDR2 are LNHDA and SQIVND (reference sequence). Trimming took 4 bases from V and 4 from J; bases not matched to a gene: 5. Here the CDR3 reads CASSKTSGGLYNEQFF. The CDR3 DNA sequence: TGTGCCAGTAGTAAGACTAGCGGGGGCTTATACAATGAGCAGTTCTTC.

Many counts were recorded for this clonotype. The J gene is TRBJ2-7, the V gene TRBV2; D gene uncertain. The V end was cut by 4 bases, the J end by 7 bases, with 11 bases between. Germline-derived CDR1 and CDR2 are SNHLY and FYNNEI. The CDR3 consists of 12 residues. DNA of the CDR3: TGTGCCAGCAGTGTTAGGGTTGGGGAGCAGTACTTC. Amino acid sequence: CASSVRVGEQYF. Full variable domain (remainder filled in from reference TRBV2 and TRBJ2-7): EPEVTQTPSHQVTQMGQEVILRCVPISNHLYFYWYRQILGQKVEFLVSFYNNEISEKSEIFDDQFSVERPDGSNFTLKIRSTKLEDSAMYFCASSVRVGEQYFGPGTRLTVT.

The CDR3 here is CASIPGRGSSYEQYF. The CDR3 region has the DNA TGTGCCAGCATCCCAGGGCGGGGGAGCTCCTACGAGCAGTACTTC. The chain is built from TRBV7-8 and TRBJ2-7; 7 bases map to TRBD2. Trimming took 7 bases from V and 0 from J; bases not matched to a gene: 9. The CDR3 runs to 15 residues. Looked up from germline, CDR1 is SGHVS and CDR2 is FQNEAQ.

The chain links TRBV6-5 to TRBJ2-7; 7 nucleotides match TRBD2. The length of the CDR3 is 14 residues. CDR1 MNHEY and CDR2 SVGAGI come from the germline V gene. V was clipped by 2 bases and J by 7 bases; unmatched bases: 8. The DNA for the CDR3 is TGTGCCAGCAGTTACCCGAGGGGAGCGGGGGAGCAGTACTTC. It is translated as CASSYPRGAGEQYF.

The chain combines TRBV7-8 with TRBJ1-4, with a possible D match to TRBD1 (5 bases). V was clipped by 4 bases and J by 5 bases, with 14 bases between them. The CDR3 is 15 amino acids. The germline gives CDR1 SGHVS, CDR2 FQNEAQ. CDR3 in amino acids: CASSSRQHRNEKLFF. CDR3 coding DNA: TGTGCCAGCAGCTCTCGACAGCATAGAAATGAAAAACTGTTTTTT.

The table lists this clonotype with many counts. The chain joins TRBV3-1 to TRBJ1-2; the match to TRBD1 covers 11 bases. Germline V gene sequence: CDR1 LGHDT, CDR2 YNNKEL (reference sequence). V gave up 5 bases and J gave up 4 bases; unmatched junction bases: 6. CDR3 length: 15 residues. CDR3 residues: CASSSRDRGFYGYTF. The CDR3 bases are TGTGCCAGCAGCTCAAGGGACAGGGGGTTCTATGGCTACACCTTC.

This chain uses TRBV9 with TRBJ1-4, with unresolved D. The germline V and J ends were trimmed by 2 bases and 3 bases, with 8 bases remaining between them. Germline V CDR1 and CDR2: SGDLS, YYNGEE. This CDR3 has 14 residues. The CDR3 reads CASSVAGSNEKLFF. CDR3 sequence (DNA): TGTGCCAGCAGCGTGGCAGGTTCTAATGAAAAACTGTTTTTT.

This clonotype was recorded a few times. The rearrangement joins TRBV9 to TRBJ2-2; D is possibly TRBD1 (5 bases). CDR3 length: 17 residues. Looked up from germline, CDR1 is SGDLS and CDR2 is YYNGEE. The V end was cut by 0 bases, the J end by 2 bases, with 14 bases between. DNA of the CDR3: TGTGCCAGCAGCGTAGGGGTTAGTGGGGCAAACACCGGGGAGCTGTTTTTT. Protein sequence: CASSVGVSGANTGELFF. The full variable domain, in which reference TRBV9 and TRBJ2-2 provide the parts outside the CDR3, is DSGVTQTPKHLITATGQRVTLRCSPRSGDLSVYWYQQSLDQGLQFLIQYYNGEERAKGNILERFSAQQFPDLHSELNLSSLELGDSALYFCASSVGVSGANTGELFFGEGSRLTVL.

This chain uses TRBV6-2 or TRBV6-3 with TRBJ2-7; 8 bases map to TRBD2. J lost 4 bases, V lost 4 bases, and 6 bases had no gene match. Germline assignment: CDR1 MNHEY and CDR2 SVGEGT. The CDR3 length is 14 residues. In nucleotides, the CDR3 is TGTGCCAGCAGTTGGGTTAGCGGGGCGTACGAGCAGTACTTC. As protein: CASSWVSGAYEQYF.

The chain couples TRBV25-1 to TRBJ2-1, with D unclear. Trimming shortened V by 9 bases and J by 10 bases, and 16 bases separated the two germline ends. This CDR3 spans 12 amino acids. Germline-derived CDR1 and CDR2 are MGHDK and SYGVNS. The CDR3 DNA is TGTGCCAGTTCCGGTGGCCTCGGGGAGCAGTTCTTC. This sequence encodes CASSGGLGEQFF.

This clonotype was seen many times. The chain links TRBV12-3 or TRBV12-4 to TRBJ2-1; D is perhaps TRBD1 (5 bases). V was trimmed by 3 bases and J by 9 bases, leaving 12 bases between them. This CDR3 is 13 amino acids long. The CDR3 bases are TGTGCCAGCAGTTTGAGCAGGGATGCTGAGCAGTTCTTC. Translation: CASSLSRDAEQFF.

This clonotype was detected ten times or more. The CDR3 is CSASRASGGETQYF. The CDR3 coding sequence is TGCAGTGCTAGCCGCGCAAGCGGGGGAGAGACCCAGTACTTC. The chain links TRBV20-1 to TRBJ2-5; TRBD2 matches at 8 bases. J gave up 4 bases and V 3 bases, and 7 bases lay outside the gene matches. The CDR3 loop spans 14 amino acids. The germline CDR1 and CDR2 sequences are DFQATT and SNEGSKA (reference sequence).

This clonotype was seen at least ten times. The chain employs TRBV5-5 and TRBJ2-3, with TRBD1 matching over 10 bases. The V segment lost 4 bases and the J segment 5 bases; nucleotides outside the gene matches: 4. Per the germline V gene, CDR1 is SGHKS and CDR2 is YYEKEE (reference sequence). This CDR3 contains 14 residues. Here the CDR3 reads CASSRGTGEDTQYF. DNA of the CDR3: TGTGCCAGCAGCCGGGGGACAGGGGAAGATACGCAGTATTTT.

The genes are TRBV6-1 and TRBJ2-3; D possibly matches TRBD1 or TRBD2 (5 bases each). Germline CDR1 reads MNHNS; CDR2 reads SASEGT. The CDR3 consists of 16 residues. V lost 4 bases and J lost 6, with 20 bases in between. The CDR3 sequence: CASSAFSGALGDTQYF. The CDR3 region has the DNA TGTGCCAGCAGTGCCTTCTCCGGGGCCTTGGGGGATACGCAGTATTTT.

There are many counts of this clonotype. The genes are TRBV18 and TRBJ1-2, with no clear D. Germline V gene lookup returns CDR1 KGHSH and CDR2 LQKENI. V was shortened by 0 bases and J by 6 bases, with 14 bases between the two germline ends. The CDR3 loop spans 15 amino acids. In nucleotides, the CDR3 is TGTGCCAGCTCACCACCATCGCCAAGAGCCGATGGCTACACCTTC. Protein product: CASSPPSPRADGYTF.

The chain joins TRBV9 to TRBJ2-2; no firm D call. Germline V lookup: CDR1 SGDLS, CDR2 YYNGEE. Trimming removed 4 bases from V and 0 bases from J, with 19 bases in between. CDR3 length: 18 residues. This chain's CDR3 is CASSLQDLPKANTGELFF. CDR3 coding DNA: TGTGCCAGCAGCCTCCAGGATTTACCCAAAGCGAACACCGGGGAGCTGTTTTTT. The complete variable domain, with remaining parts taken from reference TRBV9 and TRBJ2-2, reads DSGVTQTPKHLITATGQRVTLRCSPRSGDLSVYWYQQSLDQGLQFLIQYYNGEERAKGNILERFSAQQFPDLHSELNLSSLELGDSALYFCASSLQDLPKANTGELFFGEGSRLTVL.

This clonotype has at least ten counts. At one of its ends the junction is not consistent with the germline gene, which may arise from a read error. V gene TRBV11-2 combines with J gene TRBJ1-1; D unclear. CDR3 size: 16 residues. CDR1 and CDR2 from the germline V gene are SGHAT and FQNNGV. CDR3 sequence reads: CASSLEFGRKNTETFF. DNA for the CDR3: TGTGCCAGCAGCTTAGAGTTCGGCAGAAAGAACACTGAAACTTTCTTT.

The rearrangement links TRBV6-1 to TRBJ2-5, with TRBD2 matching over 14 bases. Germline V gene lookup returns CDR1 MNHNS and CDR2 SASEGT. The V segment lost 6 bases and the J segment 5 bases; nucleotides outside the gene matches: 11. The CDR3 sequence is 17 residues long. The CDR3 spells CASRDPGLAGVWETQYF. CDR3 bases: TGTGCCAGCAGAGACCCGGGACTAGCGGGAGTTTGGGAGACCCAGTACTTC.

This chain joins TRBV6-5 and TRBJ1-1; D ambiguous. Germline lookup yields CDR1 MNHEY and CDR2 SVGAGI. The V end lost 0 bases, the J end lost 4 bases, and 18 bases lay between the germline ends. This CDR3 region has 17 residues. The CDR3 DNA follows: TGTGCCAGCAGTTACTCGAAGCAGGCCTGGTCGGCCACTGAAGCTTTCTTT. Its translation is CASSYSKQAWSATEAFF.

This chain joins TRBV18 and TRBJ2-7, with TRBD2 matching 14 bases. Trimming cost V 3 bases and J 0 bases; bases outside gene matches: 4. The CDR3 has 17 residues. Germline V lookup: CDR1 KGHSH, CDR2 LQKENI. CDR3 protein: CASSPGLAGVFSYEQYF. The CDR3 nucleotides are TGTGCCAGCTCACCGGGACTAGCGGGGGTCTTCTCCTACGAGCAGTACTTC.

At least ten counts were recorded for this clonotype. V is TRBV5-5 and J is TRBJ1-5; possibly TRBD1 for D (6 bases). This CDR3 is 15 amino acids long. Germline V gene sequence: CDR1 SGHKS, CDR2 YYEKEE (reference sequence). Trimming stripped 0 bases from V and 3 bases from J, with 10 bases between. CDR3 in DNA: TGTGCCAGCAGCTTGGCCAGACAGGTCAATCAGCCCCAGCATTTT. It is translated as CASSLARQVNQPQHF. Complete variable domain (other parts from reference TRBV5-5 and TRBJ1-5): DAGVTQSPTHLIKTRGQQVTLRCSPISGHKSVSWYQQVLGQGPQFIFQYYEKEERGRGNFPDRFSARQFPNYSSELNVNALLLGDSALYLCASSLARQVNQPQHFGDGTRLSIL.

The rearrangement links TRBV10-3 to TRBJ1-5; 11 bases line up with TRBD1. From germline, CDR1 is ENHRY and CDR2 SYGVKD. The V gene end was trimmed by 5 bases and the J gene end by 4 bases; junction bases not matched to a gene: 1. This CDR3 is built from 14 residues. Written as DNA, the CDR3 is TGTGCCATCAGTCGGGACAGGGGGAATCAGCCCCAGCATTTT. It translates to CAISRDRGNQPQHF.

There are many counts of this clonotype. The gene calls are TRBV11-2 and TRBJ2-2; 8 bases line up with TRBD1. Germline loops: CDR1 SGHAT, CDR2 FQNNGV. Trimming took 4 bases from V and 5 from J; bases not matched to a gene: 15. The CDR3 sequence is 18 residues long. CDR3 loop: CASSSPRTGRVGTGELFF. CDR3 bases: TGTGCCAGCAGCTCCCCCCGGACAGGGAGAGTGGGAACCGGGGAGCTGTTTTTT.